Presented here are 18 T cell receptor beta chains from one specimen sequenced in a study of blood T cell repertoires in COVID-19. Method: immunoSEQ multiplex PCR; TCRdb's copy keeps in-frame clones and lacks some. The table shows approximately 340,000 clones, with around 83% occurring only once. Sequencing was done on a sample of peripheral blood. Receptors were obtained from a man in his thirties or forties with active or convalescent COVID-19.

The V gene is TRBV5-6, the J gene TRBJ2-2, with 8 bases that match TRBD2. Germline CDR1 reads SGHDT; CDR2 reads YYEEEE. J lost 4 bases, V lost 6 bases, and 5 bases had no gene match. The CDR3 extends over 14 amino acids. The CDR3 DNA is TGTGCCAGCAATAGACTAGCGACCACCGGGGAGCTGTTTTTT. The encoded protein is CASNRLATTGELFF.

The CDR3 DNA reads as TGTGCCAGCAGTTGGCGACAGAGCACAGATACGCAGTATTTT. Protein: CASSWRQSTDTQYF. The genes are TRBV27 and TRBJ2-3, with D perhaps TRBD1 (5 bases). The CDR3 has 14 amino acids. Germline-derived CDR1 and CDR2 are MNHEY and SMNVEV (reference sequence). Trimming took off 4 bases at V and 0 bases at J, with 8 bases between the two ends.

V is TRBV2 and J is TRBJ2-7; TRBD2 agrees at 9 bases. Germline V gene lookup returns CDR1 SNHLY and CDR2 FYNNEI. This CDR3 contains 18 residues. The trim removed 2 bases at V and 6 bases at J, leaving 17 bases unmatched. The CDR3 DNA sequence: TGTGCCAGCAGTGAATCTGTCGGTAGCGGGAGCCCCGGGAGCGAGCAGTACTTC. As protein: CASSESVGSGSPGSEQYF.

The chain carries TRBV23-1 and TRBJ1-1; tentatively, D is TRBD1 (6 bases). TRBV23-1 is an ORF, and what it does is uncertain. The CDR3 runs 12 residues. V was pared by 8 bases and J by 1 base, with 8 bases between. The chain's CDR3 is CASQGQNTEAFF. The CDR3 bases are TGCGCCAGCCAGGGGCAGAACACTGAAGCTTTCTTT.

The chain links TRBV7-3 to TRBJ2-3; a weak D match, TRBD2 (6 bases). The ends were cut back, 5 bases at V and 8 bases at J, with 11 bases in the middle. This CDR3 region has 12 residues. Germline V lookup: CDR1 SGHTA, CDR2 FQGTGA. CDR3 sequence reads: CASSPRAGTQYF. CDR3 sequence (DNA): TGTGCCAGCAGCCCCAGAGCGGGTACGCAGTATTTT.

The V and J genes are TRBV4-1 and TRBJ2-3; 8 nucleotides agree with TRBD1. Trimming at V came to 1 base and at J to 0 bases, leaving 6 bases not matched to a gene. The CDR3 has 17 amino acids. Germline V CDR1 and CDR2: MGHRA, YSYEKL. As DNA, the CDR3 is TGCGCCAGCAGCCAAGGCTTTCAGGGGGCTAGCACAGATACGCAGTATTTT. Amino acids: CASSQGFQGASTDTQYF.

The rearrangement joins TRBV6-5 to TRBJ1-6; D is possibly TRBD1 (5 bases). CDR1 MNHEY and CDR2 SVGAGI come from the germline V gene. The length of the CDR3 is 14 residues. The ends were cut back, 2 bases at V and 7 bases at J, with 9 bases in the middle. The CDR3 reads CASSYDSANSPLHF. The CDR3 nucleotides are TGTGCCAGCAGTTACGACAGCGCGAATTCACCCCTCCACTTT.

The chain links TRBV5-5 to TRBJ1-6; 8 bases fit TRBD1. J lost 8 bases, V lost 4 bases, and 5 bases had no gene match. The CDR3 runs 14 residues. CDR1 SGHKS and CDR2 YYEKEE come from the germline V gene (reference sequence). The CDR3 here is CASSTQGEDSPLHF. CDR3 DNA: TGTGCCAGCAGCACACAGGGGGAGGATTCACCCCTCCACTTT.

The genes are TRBV5-1 and TRBJ1-1; D perhaps matches TRBD1 (5 bases). Germline V lookup: CDR1 SGHRS, CDR2 YFSETQ. The CDR3 runs to 15 residues. With 4 bases removed from V and 0 bases from J, the gap between germline ends came to 13 bases. This CDR3 is CASSKKGDLNTEAFF. The DNA of the CDR3 is TGCGCCAGCAGCAAAAAAGGGGACTTGAACACTGAAGCTTTCTTT. Full variable domain (remainder filled in from reference TRBV5-1 and TRBJ1-1): KAGVTQTPRYLIKTRGQQVTLSCSPISGHRSVSWYQQTPGQGLQFLFEYFSETQRNKGNFPGRFSGRQFSNSRSEMNVSTLELGDSALYLCASSKKGDLNTEAFFGQGTRLTVV.

The chain joins TRBV6-2 or TRBV6-3 to TRBJ2-7; tentatively, D is TRBD1 (7 bases). This CDR3 is built from 14 residues. Germline CDR1 and CDR2: MNHEY and SVGEGT. Trimming removed 4 bases from V and 5 bases from J, with 15 bases in between. Here the CDR3 DNA reads TGTGCCAGCAGTTCTGACAGGGAGGTTGACGAGCAGTACTTC. Protein sequence: CASSSDREVDEQYF.

In this sample, this clone turned up a few times. The CDR3 DNA reads TGTGCCAGCTCACCACGGGGGGGCCTGAACACCGGGGAGCTGTTTTTT. Translation gives CASSPRGGLNTGELFF. J is TRBJ2-2 and V is TRBV18, with D tentatively TRBD2 (7 bases). The CDR3 totals 16 residues. Germline CDR1 and CDR2: KGHSH and LQKENI. Trimming cost V 1 base and J 1 base, with 10 bases left between them.

This clone was seen just once. J is TRBJ1-3 and V is TRBV7-2, with TRBD1 matching 7 bases. Germline V gene lookup returns CDR1 SGHTA and CDR2 FQGNSA. The CDR3 extends over 14 amino acids. With 5 bases clipped from V and 2 bases from J, the junction kept 3 bases outside the gene matches. CDR3 region: CASSLTGTGNTIYF. CDR3 in DNA: TGTGCCAGCAGCCTGACAGGGACTGGAAACACCATATATTTT.

This clone was picked up many times. CDR3 bases: TGCGCCAGCAGCCAAGATTGGGGGAGGGTAGCTGAAGCTTTCTTT. Translated, it gives CASSQDWGRVAEAFF. The chain joins TRBV4-3 to TRBJ1-1; D may be TRBD1 (5 bases). Trimming took 0 bases from V and 6 from J, leaving 14 bases between them. Germline CDR1 and CDR2: LGHNA and YSLEER. The CDR3 totals 15 residues.

This sequence joins TRBV11-3 and TRBJ2-2, with TRBD1 matching 9 bases. CDR3 length: 14 amino acids. V was clipped by 5 bases and J by 4 bases; unmatched bases: 2. Germline CDR1 is SGHNT and CDR2 is YENEEA. The CDR3: CASSRDRVTGELFF. The CDR3 nucleotides read TGTGCCAGCAGCCGGGACAGGGTCACCGGGGAGCTGTTTTTT.

This chain links TRBV30 with TRBJ2-2; tentatively, D is TRBD2 (6 bases). With 1 base removed from V and 5 bases from J, the gap between germline ends came to 11 bases. Germline V CDR1 and CDR2: GTSNPN, SVGIG (reference sequence). This CDR3 region has 14 residues. The CDR3 nucleotides read TGTGCCTGGAGTGCGGATGGAGGGACCGGGGAGCTGTTTTTT. Translating it yields CAWSADGGTGELFF.

The V and J genes are TRBV6-2 or TRBV6-3 and TRBJ1-1; 7 bases fit TRBD1. In germline, CDR1 is MNHEY, CDR2 SVGEGT. This CDR3 is built from 14 residues. V gave up 5 bases and J gave up 0 bases; unmatched junction bases: 3. Here the CDR3 reads CASSRDSMNTEAFF. The CDR3 bases are TGTGCCAGCAGTCGGGACAGCATGAACACTGAAGCTTTCTTT.

V is TRBV29-1 and J is TRBJ1-5; 10 bases fit TRBD1. V lost 8 bases to trimming and J lost 7 bases; unmatched junction nucleotides: 11. Per germline, CDR1 SQVTM and CDR2 ANQGSEA. The CDR3 runs to 14 residues. The CDR3 reads CSLFDRGLEQPQHF. In nucleotides, the CDR3 is TGCAGCCTCTTTGACAGGGGGCTGGAACAGCCCCAGCATTTT.

This clone was counted a single time. The chain employs TRBV12-3 or TRBV12-4 and TRBJ2-7; possible D gene TRBD1, 6 bases. The CDR3 has 13 amino acids. The V end lost 6 bases, the J end lost 0 bases, and 9 bases lay between the germline ends. CDR3 region: CASRPGHSYEQYF. The CDR3 DNA reads as TGTGCCAGCAGGCCGGGACACTCCTACGAGCAGTACTTC.